Listed below are T cell receptor beta chains from one sample, sequenced in a study of blood T cell repertoires in COVID-19. Sequencing was performed with immunoSEQ multiplex PCR; in TCRdb, only in-frame clones are kept and a portion is missing. The data hold about 210,000 clones, with 65% to 85% observed a single time. Sequencing used peripheral blood. All receptors derive from a woman between 50 and 59 years old with acute or convalescent COVID-19. Each CDR3 is given without its conserved first and last residue. Clone size is stated in some rows and not others, as once, few, many or a class when expanded.

j_call v_call cdr3_length clone_size cdr3_aa
TRBJ2-1 TRBV3-1/TRBV3-2 13 few ASSRGMVAGDEQF
TRBJ2-5 TRBV9 13 . ASSPSGQGGKTQY
TRBJ2-5 TRBV6-1 15 once ASSVVTSGSVEETQY
TRBJ1-2 TRBV5-1 13 few ASSLLGRANYGYT
TRBJ2-1 TRBV7-9 14 . ASRTVGREIGDEQF
TRBJ2-5 TRBV9 13 . ASSVGLALIETQY
TRBJ1-1 TRBV18 12 . ASSPTGGNTEAF
TRBJ2-2 TRBV18 11 . ASSPGEPGELF
TRBJ2-1 TRBV11-2 14 once ASSARTSGRRDEQF
TRBJ2-1 TRBV19 12 . ATDRSGNGYEQF
TRBJ2-5 TRBV7-9 14 . ASSPVPGQLQETQY
TRBJ2-1 TRBV5-1 12 . ASSLTAGVNEQF
TRBJ1-1 TRBV10-3 19 . AISEGRTGGVLRRPNTEAF
TRBJ1-5 TRBV28 12 . ASHRVEGNQPQH
TRBJ1-1 TRBV15 13 . ATSRDWGEGTEAF
TRBJ2-7 TRBV7-2 12 . ASSTSGRAREQY
TRBJ2-1 TRBV3-1/TRBV3-2 13 . ASSQGENGNNEQF
TRBJ2-7 TRBV5-4 13 . ASSPTSGSKYEQY
TRBJ2-1 TRBV5-1 14 . ASSRGTSGPYNEQF
TRBJ2-3 TRBV30 13 . AWSWTSGSTDTQY
TRBJ2-7 TRBV28 12 . ASSLAGAPYEQY
TRBJ1-2 TRBV28 12 . ASSLSQGAGGYT
TRBJ1-1 TRBV19 14 . ASSITLRTANTEAF
TRBJ2-5 TRBV5-1 11 . ASGPTGAETQY
TRBJ2-1 TRBV19 14 . ASSMGGGRAGNEQF
TRBJ2-2 TRBV28 11 once ASSTGGTGELF
TRBJ1-3 TRBV11-2 13 once ASSLTGLGGNTIY
TRBJ1-6 TRBV11-2 14 . ASSFYAGLENSPLH
TRBJ1-2 TRBV9 10 . ASSPTLDGYT
TRBJ1-6 TRBV28 11 . ATSQGLDSPLH
TRBJ2-1 TRBV5-4 13 . ASSLVGALGNEQF
TRBJ1-4 TRBV6-5 11 . ASSYNRAEKLF
TRBJ2-1 TRBV14 11 . ASSQATRGEQF
TRBJ1-6 TRBV7-9 12 few ASSASGLRSPLH
TRBJ2-5 TRBV3-1/TRBV3-2 12 . ASSQSAGLGTQY
TRBJ2-7 TRBV11-2 12 . ASSMSSGSYEQY
TRBJ2-1 TRBV7-2 17 . ASSPGGMFTGSSYNEQF
TRBJ2-5 TRBV5-4 11 . ASSREAGETQY
TRBJ2-7 TRBV7-2 14 . ASSLLSTGWVREQY
TRBJ2-5 TRBV7-6 17 . ASSPLRIQGRGIVETQY
TRBJ2-4 TRBV6-5 11 . ASSEIDPNIQY
TRBJ1-4 TRBV2 14 many ASSDIVRRVNEKLF
TRBJ1-5 TRBV7-2 11 once ASSLQRDQPQH
TRBJ2-7 TRBV10-3 13 once ASSPQGQGIYEQY
TRBJ1-2 TRBV6-5 11 . ASRGQGINGYT
TRBJ2-2 TRBV19 17 once ASSIPAAMTSGIGGELF
TRBJ1-1 TRBV24-1 14 . ATSDSDRAVSTEAF
TRBJ1-1 TRBV27 11 . ASSLLINTEAF
TRBJ1-4 TRBV6-5 12 . ASSYSGGGEKLF
TRBJ1-6 TRBV14 13 . ASSQYRALNSPLH
TRBJ1-6 TRBV9 11 . ASSVTGGSPLH
TRBJ2-3 TRBV18 16 once ASSPSGTSGILTDTQY
TRBJ2-4 TRBV6-2/TRBV6-3 14 . ASSYSPTDAKNIQY